The rows below give T cell receptor beta chains drawn from one sample of a study of blood T cell repertoires in COVID-19. The assay was immunoSEQ multiplex PCR, and TCRdb's table has in-frame clones only and misses some. The table records 9,500 to 10,000 clones, around 76% of them present only once. What was sequenced was peripheral blood. These receptors all stem from a human donor in a cohort sampled during active COVID-19. Each CDR3 is given without its conserved first and last residue. D genes are given only for firm matches.

V gene	J gene	D gene	CDR3 protein
TRBV7-8	TRBJ2-1	NA	ASSLMVDSSYNEQF
TRBV3-1/TRBV3-2	TRBJ1-2	NA	ASSQVAGEHGYT
TRBV9	TRBJ2-3	NA	ASSATGFPGTDTQY
TRBV5-6	TRBJ2-7	TRBD2	ASSPLAGGLAYEQY
TRBV6-6	TRBJ1-2	NA	ASSYRESNYGYT
TRBV6-6	TRBJ1-5	NA	ASSIRQSVAQH
TRBV18	TRBJ1-5	TRBD1	ASSLDRDQPQH
TRBV7-8	TRBJ2-4	TRBD1	ASSSYSTGYGNIQY
TRBV19	TRBJ2-6	NA	ASSIRSGANVLT
TRBV30	TRBJ2-7	NA	AWSVHRRALGQY
TRBV11-2	TRBJ2-7	TRBD1	ASSLAPGGYEQY
TRBV9	TRBJ2-7	TRBD2	ASSATPFVTSENSYEQY
TRBV18	TRBJ2-5	NA	ASSDGRDRETQY
TRBV28	TRBJ1-5	TRBD1	ASSLEDRVDYQPQH
TRBV2	TRBJ1-2	NA	ASSAGNMRTNYGYT
TRBV12-3/TRBV12-4	TRBJ2-7	TRBD1	ASSRDRGFEQY
TRBV27	TRBJ1-3	TRBD1	ASSYRGSGNTIY
TRBV6-5	TRBJ1-2	NA	AGGVQYGYT
TRBV6-5	TRBJ2-7	NA	ASSLNGQYQY
TRBV7-2	TRBJ2-7	TRBD2	ASSSGGVNGEQY
TRBV15	TRBJ2-7	TRBD1	ATSRAGQGYEQY
TRBV9	TRBJ1-6	NA	ASSESAGSAPLH
TRBV30	TRBJ1-3	NA	ACLEGSGNTIY
TRBV10-2	TRBJ2-7	TRBD1	ASIQDRGRDYEQY
TRBV6-1	TRBJ2-2	NA	ASSDLGRNTGELF
TRBV6-5	TRBJ1-2	NA	ASSSSDRGYT
TRBV9	TRBJ1-6	TRBD1	ASSVDRAPYNSPLH
TRBV6-2/TRBV6-3	TRBJ2-7	NA	ASSTTTLSSYEQY
TRBV3-1/TRBV3-2	TRBJ1-4	TRBD1	ASSETGGSEKLF
TRBV7-2	TRBJ2-1	NA	ASSLDSYNEQF
TRBV6-5	TRBJ1-4	NA	ASSYSVGGDEKLF
TRBV2	TRBJ2-4	NA	ASRTSIAKNIQY
TRBV5-8	TRBJ2-5	NA	ASSFISTGQETQY
TRBV19	TRBJ1-5	NA	ASSRGDSPNQPQH
TRBV28	TRBJ1-5	TRBD1	ASSWTGQSNQPQH
TRBV11-2	TRBJ1-1	NA	ASSTDYSFYTEAF
TRBV30	TRBJ1-2	TRBD1	AWGRDRPYGYT
TRBV28	TRBJ2-2	NA	ASSPGGGRGELF
TRBV7-3	TRBJ1-1	TRBD1	ASSQGVSSTEAF
TRBV5-6	TRBJ1-2	NA	ASSFLLAGDYGYT
TRBV18	TRBJ2-3	NA	ASSPLTGIPSTDTQY
TRBV30	TRBJ2-7	NA	AWSVRQGFLYEQY
TRBV21-1	TRBJ1-1	NA	ASSKRHRSRDRYTEAF
TRBV5-5	TRBJ2-1	NA	ASSYLLRDTYNEQF
TRBV7-9	TRBJ2-1	TRBD1	ASSRQGWSYNEQF
TRBV6-2/TRBV6-3	TRBJ2-1	NA	ASSSSLGSVRYNEQF
TRBV6-6	TRBJ1-4	NA	ASSYFQVSRNEKLF
TRBV30	TRBJ2-7	NA	AWSEGGTSYEQY
TRBV7-8	TRBJ1-1	NA	ASGHRENTEAF
TRBV2	TRBJ1-5	NA	ASSETGSQPQH
TRBV11-2	TRBJ2-7	NA	ASSLGNEAEQY